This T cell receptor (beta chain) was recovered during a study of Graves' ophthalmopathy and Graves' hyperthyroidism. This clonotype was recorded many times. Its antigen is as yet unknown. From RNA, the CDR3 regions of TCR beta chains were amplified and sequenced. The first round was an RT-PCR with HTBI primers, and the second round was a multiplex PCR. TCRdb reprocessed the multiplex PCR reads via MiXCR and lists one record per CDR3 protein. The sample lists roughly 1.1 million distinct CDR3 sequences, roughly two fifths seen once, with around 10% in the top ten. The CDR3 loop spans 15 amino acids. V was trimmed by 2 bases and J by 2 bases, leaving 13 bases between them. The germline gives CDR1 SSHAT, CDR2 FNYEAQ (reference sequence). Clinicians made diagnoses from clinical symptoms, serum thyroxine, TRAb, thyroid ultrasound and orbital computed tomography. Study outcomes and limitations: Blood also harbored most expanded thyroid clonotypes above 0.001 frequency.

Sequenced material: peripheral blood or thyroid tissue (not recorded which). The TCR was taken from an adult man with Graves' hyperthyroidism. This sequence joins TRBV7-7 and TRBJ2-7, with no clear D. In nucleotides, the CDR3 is TGTGCCAGCAGCTTATTCCTAGGCCAGCCCTACGAGCAGTACTTC. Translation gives CASSLFLGQPYEQYF.